A single sample gave rise to the 14 T cell receptor beta chains below, sequenced in a study of response to subunit inactivated influenza vaccine. Each CDR3 protein is one row after TCRdb ran MiXCR on the RT-PCR reads. Of about 580,000 distinct CDR3 sequences in the sample, less than 15% were seen once. The material was PBMCs from blood, obtained 11 to 12 days after vaccination. These receptors all stem from a man between 50 and 59 years old who received an inactivated influenza vaccine.

This clonotype has a handful of counts. The V and J genes are TRBV4-3 and TRBJ2-3; weak D call: TRBD2 (9 bases). The V end lost 4 bases, the J end lost 0 bases, and 20 bases lay between the germline ends. Germline V gene sequence: CDR1 LGHNA, CDR2 YSLEER. The CDR3 extends over 18 amino acids. The DNA for the CDR3 is TGCGCCAGCAGCCGACAGGGGATTAGCGGGAGTAGCACAGATACGCAGTATTTT. Translated: CASSRQGISGSSTDTQYF.

In its sample, this clonotype was seen once. This chain uses TRBV23-1 with TRBJ1-5, with a tentative D call TRBD1 (6 bases). TRBV23-1 falls under the ORF class, with uncertain function. This CDR3 is 16 amino acids long. The ends were cut back, 6 bases at V and 0 bases at J, with 15 bases in the middle. CDR3 DNA sequence: TGCGCCAGCAGCTCCGGGACACACTATAGCAATCAGCCCCAGCATTTT. This codes for CASSSGTHYSNQPQHF.

This chain uses TRBV20-1 with TRBJ2-1; D may be TRBD1 (5 bases). The germline gives CDR1 DFQATT, CDR2 SNEGSKA (reference sequence). Between the trimmed V and J ends, which lost 5 bases and 5 bases, there was a span of 13 bases. This CDR3 comprises 13 residues. The CDR3 bases are TGCAGTGCTCCGTGGACATACGACAATGAGCAGTTCTTC. Its protein product is CSAPWTYDNEQFF.

This clonotype showed up many times. This chain joins TRBV24-1 and TRBJ2-3, with a possible D match to TRBD1 (5 bases). Looked up from germline, CDR1 is KGHDR and CDR2 is SFDVKD. Trimming took 4 bases from V and 4 from J, leaving 23 bases between them. CDR3 length: 18 residues. This chain's CDR3 is CATSDTRQGRNQADTQYF. As DNA, the CDR3 is TGTGCCACCAGTGACACCCGGCAGGGTAGAAACCAAGCAGATACGCAGTATTTT.

V and J are TRBV27 and TRBJ2-7; D possibly corresponds to TRBD2 (6 bases). This CDR3 has 15 residues. V gave up 5 bases and J gave up 2 bases, with 16 bases separating them. Per germline, CDR1 MNHEY and CDR2 SMNVEV (reference sequence). CDR3 loop: CASSHTRDFTYEQYF. CDR3 DNA sequence: TGTGCCAGCAGTCATACGCGGGACTTTACCTACGAGCAGTACTTC.

This clonotype was seen many times. The chain carries TRBV12-3 or TRBV12-4 and TRBJ1-1, with D unresolved. There are 13 residues in the CDR3. Trimming took 3 bases from V and 3 from J, leaving 8 bases between them. The CDR3 is CASSFFGDTEAFF. The CDR3 DNA reads as TGTGCCAGCAGTTTTTTTGGGGACACTGAAGCTTTCTTT.

The chain carries TRBV20-1 and TRBJ2-4; 7 nucleotides match TRBD1. The CDR3 length is 15 residues. Germline-derived CDR1 and CDR2 are DFQATT and SNEGSKA (reference sequence). The ends lost 1 base at V and 4 bases at J; junction bases unmatched: 7. The CDR3 bases are TGCAGTGCTAGAGTTCCGACAGGGCTAAAAAACATTCAGTACTTC. Encoded protein: CSARVPTGLKNIQYF.

The chain uses TRBV11-2 and TRBJ2-7; D unclear. With 5 bases removed from V and 0 bases from J, the gap between germline ends came to 17 bases. CDR1 and CDR2 (germline): SGHAT, FQNNGV. The CDR3 is 16 amino acids. CDR3 DNA sequence: TGTGCCAGCAGCCGAAGTCGGGCAGCGATCTCCTACGAGCAGTACTTC. This encodes CASSRSRAAISYEQYF.

This clonotype was observed a few times. This chain connects TRBV4-3 to TRBJ2-3; no clear D gene. Germline-derived CDR1 and CDR2 are LGHNA and YSLEER. This CDR3 contains 14 residues. V lost 0 bases to trimming and J lost 1 base, with 5 bases between them. Here the CDR3 reads CASSQDLRTDTQYF. The CDR3 nucleotides read TGCGCCAGCAGCCAAGATCTACGCACAGATACGCAGTATTTT.

This clonotype occurred a few times. This chain joins TRBV12-3 or TRBV12-4 and TRBJ1-2, with TRBD1 matching 7 bases. The V and J ends lost 3 bases and 6 bases, in that order; junction bases with no gene match: 7. CDR3 length: 14 residues. CDR3 sequence: CASSFSGTDNGYTF. The CDR3 nucleotides read TGTGCCAGCAGTTTTAGTGGGACAGATAATGGCTACACCTTC.

V usage is TRBV20-1 and J usage is TRBJ2-7; 10 bases align to TRBD1. Germline V gives CDR1 DFQATT, CDR2 SNEGSKA (reference sequence). V gave up 4 bases and J gave up 5 bases; unmatched junction bases: 8. CDR3 length: 14 residues. As DNA, the CDR3 is TGCAGTGCTATAGACGGGACAGGGGTACACGAGCAGTACTTC. It yields the protein CSAIDGTGVHEQYF.

The chain combines TRBV6-1 with TRBJ1-1; 7 nucleotides agree with TRBD1. V shed 6 bases and J 3 bases; nucleotides not matched to a gene: 7. Germline CDR1 MNHNS, CDR2 SASEGT. The CDR3 sequence is 14 residues long. For the CDR3, the DNA is TGTGCCAGCAGAGAAAGGGGGACAGACACTGAAGCTTTCTTT. Its protein product is CASRERGTDTEAFF.

This clonotype has more than one count but fewer than ten. The chain combines TRBV5-8 with TRBJ2-1; the D is unclear. Germline V gene data show CDR1 as SGHTS and CDR2 as YDEGEE. The ends were cut back, 5 bases at V and 0 bases at J, with 9 bases in the middle. There are 14 residues in the CDR3. CDR3 bases: TGTGCCAGCAGGTACCTGAGCTCCTACAATGAGCAGTTCTTC. It codes for CASRYLSSYNEQFF.

V and J are TRBV12-3 or TRBV12-4 and TRBJ1-1; D is unclear. The CDR3 contains 18 residues. Trimming cost V 1 base and J 1 base, with 19 bases left between them. Written as DNA, the CDR3 is TGTGCCAGCAGTTTAGACCGGTGGACCTTTTATTCGAACACTGAAGCTTTCTTT. It is translated as CASSLDRWTFYSNTEAFF.